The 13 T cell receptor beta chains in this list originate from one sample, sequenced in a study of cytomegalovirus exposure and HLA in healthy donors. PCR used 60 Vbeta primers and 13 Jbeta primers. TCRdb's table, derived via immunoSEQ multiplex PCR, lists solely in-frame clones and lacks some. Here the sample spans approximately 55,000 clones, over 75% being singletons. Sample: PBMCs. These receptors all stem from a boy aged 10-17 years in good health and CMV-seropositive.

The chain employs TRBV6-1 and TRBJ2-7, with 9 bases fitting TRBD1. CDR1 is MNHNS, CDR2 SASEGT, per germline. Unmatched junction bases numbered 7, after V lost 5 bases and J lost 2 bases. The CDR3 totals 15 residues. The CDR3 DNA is TGTGCCAGCAGTCCACTTGGACAGGGGACCTACGAGCAGTACTTC. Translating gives CASSPLGQGTYEQYF.

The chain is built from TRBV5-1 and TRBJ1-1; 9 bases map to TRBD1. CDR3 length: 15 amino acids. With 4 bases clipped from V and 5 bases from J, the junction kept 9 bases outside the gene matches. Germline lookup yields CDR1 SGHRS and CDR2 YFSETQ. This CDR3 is CASSQRTGEVTEAFF. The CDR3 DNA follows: TGCGCCAGCAGCCAGCGGACAGGGGAAGTAACTGAAGCTTTCTTT.

The CDR3 DNA reads as TGTGCCACCAGCAGAGAACCGGGAGCCGGTCTAACCCAGTACTTC. Amino acid sequence: CATSREPGAGLTQYF. The gene calls are TRBV15 and TRBJ2-5; tentative D call: TRBD2 (6 bases). Germline-derived CDR1 and CDR2 are LNHNV and YYDKDF (reference sequence). Trimming removed 0 bases at V and 8 bases at J, with 16 bases between. The CDR3 extends over 15 amino acids.

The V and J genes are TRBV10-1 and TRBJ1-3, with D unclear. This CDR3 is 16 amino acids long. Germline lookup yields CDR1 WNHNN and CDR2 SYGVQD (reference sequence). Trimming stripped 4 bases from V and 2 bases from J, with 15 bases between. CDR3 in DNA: TGCGCCAGCAGTGTGTACCCTACTGGGCCTGGAAACACCATATATTTT. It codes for CASSVYPTGPGNTIYF.

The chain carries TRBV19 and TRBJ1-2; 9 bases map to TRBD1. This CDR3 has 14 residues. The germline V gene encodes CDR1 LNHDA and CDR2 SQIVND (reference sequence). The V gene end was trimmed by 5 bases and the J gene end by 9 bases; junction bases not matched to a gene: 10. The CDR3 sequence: CASSQADRGTSYTF. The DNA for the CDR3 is TGTGCCAGTAGTCAAGCGGACAGGGGAACAAGCTACACCTTC.

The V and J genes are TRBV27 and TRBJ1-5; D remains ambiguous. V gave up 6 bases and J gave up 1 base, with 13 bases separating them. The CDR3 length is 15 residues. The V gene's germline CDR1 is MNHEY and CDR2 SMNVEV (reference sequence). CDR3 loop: CASSSIARSNQPQHF. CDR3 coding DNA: TGTGCCAGCAGCTCCATCGCTCGGAGCAATCAGCCCCAGCATTTT.

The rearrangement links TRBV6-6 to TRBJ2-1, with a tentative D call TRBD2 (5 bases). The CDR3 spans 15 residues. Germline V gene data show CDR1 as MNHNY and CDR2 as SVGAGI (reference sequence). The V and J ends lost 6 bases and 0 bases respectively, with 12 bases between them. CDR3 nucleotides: TGTGCCAGCAGCCCTAGCCGTATCTCCTACAATGAGCAGTTCTTC. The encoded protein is CASSPSRISYNEQFF.

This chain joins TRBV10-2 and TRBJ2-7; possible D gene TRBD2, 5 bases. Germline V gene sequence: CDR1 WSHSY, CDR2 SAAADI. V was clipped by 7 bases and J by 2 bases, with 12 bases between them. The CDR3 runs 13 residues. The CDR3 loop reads CASTSGPAYEQYF. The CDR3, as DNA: TGCGCCAGCACGAGCGGTCCCGCCTACGAGCAGTACTTC.

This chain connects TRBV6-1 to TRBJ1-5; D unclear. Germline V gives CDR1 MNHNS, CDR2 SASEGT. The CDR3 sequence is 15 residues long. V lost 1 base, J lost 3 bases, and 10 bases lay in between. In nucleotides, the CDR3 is TGTGCCAGCAGTGAAGTATGGCAGATCAATCAGCCCCAGCATTTT. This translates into CASSEVWQINQPQHF.

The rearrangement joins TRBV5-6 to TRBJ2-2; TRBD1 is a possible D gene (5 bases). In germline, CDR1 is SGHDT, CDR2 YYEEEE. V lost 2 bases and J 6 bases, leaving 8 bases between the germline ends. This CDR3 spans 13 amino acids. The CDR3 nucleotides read TGTGCCAGCAGCTTCCAGGGTGCCGGGGAGCTGTTTTTT. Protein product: CASSFQGAGELFF.

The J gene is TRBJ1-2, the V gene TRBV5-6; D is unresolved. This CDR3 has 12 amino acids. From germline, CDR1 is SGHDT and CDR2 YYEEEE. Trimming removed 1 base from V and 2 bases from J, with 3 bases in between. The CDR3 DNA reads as TGTGCCAGCAGCTTGCAAAACTATGGCTACACCTTC. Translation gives CASSLQNYGYTF.

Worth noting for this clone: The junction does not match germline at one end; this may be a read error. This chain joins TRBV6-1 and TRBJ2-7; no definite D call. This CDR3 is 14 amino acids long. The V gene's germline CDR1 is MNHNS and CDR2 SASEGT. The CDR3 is CASAPRVTSSEQYF. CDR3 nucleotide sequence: TGTGCCAGTGCCCCACGGGTGACCTCCTCCGAGCAGTACTTC.

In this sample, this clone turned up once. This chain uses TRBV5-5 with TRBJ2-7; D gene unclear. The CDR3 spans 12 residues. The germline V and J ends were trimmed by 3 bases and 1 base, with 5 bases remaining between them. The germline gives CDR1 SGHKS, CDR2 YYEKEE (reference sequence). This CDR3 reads CASSSTSYEQYF. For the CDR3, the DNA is TGTGCCAGCAGCTCGACTTCCTACGAGCAGTACTTC.